A selection of T cell receptor beta chains follows, all from one sample in a study of blood T cell repertoires in COVID-19. The repertoire was sequenced with immunoSEQ multiplex PCR; TCRdb's copy has only in-frame clones and lacks some. The data contain tens of thousands of clones, 86% of them singletons. The sample consisted of peripheral blood. The receptors come from a man over 45 with active COVID-19. The CDR3 runs from the conserved cysteine through the conserved F or W. The D gene is left open where the match is weak.

d_call	v_call	j_call	cdr3_aa
TRBD2	TRBV5-1	TRBJ2-5	CASSLIAQTSGKRVQYF
NA	TRBV5-1	TRBJ1-1	CASSFGVMETEAFF
TRBD1	TRBV2	TRBJ1-6	CASSEGTGRWGPLHF
TRBD2	TRBV5-1	TRBJ2-1	CASTTSGGLDNEQFF
TRBD2	TRBV4-1	TRBJ2-5	CASSQEVELAGTETQYF
TRBD2	TRBV19	TRBJ2-7	CASAPGGSSYEQYF
NA	TRBV7-2	TRBJ1-5	CASSLGQNINQPQHF
TRBD1	TRBV28	TRBJ1-2	CASRNPGTGGGYGYTF
NA	TRBV5-3	TRBJ1-3	CARSLPSTVRNTIYF
TRBD1	TRBV28	TRBJ1-2	CASSRTRDRGYGYTF
TRBD1	TRBV6-5	TRBJ1-2	CASARDRDSGYTF
NA	TRBV18	TRBJ2-7	CASSPQKTGGGSYEQYF
TRBD1	TRBV7-2	TRBJ2-2	CASSADSGQGRSGELFF
TRBD1	TRBV5-5	TRBJ2-4	CASSPRQGANIQYF
TRBD1	TRBV7-8	TRBJ2-7	CASSLAGQDPYEQYF
NA	TRBV9	TRBJ2-1	CASSVEGSDPNEQFF
NA	TRBV24-1	TRBJ2-2	CATTDTTGNTGELFF
NA	TRBV9	TRBJ2-2	CASSPGGYTGELFF
NA	TRBV5-4	TRBJ1-1	CASSGREGGTEAFF
NA	TRBV30	TRBJ1-5	CAWSFNSNQPQHF
TRBD2	TRBV11-2	TRBJ2-7	CASSLDLGAGGRGAEQYF
TRBD2	TRBV18	TRBJ2-3	CASAGTSGSRTDTQYF
TRBD1	TRBV28	TRBJ2-7	CASSFAPSTGVDTYEQYF
TRBD1	TRBV24-1	TRBJ2-3	CATSDFAPGQGPTDTQYF
NA	TRBV6-2/TRBV6-3	TRBJ2-7	CASSYSPRYEQYF
NA	TRBV5-4	TRBJ2-5	CASSLGGRGETQYF
NA	TRBV11-2	TRBJ1-6	CASSSVRGELRTLHF
TRBD2	TRBV7-2	TRBJ2-7	CASSLLAGRGYEQYF
TRBD1	TRBV6-2/TRBV6-3	TRBJ1-1	CASSYSGQGATEAFF
NA	TRBV15	TRBJ1-1	CATSRQGTHTEAFF
NA	TRBV29-1	TRBJ1-1	CSGVTGSNTEAFF
NA	TRBV7-6	TRBJ1-3	CASSLATRYSGNTIYF
NA	TRBV5-1	TRBJ1-1	CASSLAFGFGGTEAFF
NA	TRBV28	TRBJ2-7	CASSFWRLYEQYF
TRBD1	TRBV4-3	TRBJ1-2	CASSLGGRHSNYGYTF
NA	TRBV28	TRBJ1-6	CASSSPRVSSYNSPLHF
NA	TRBV9	TRBJ2-1	CASSVTGDSYNEQFF
TRBD2	TRBV27	TRBJ2-1	CASSLWARTSGGRNEQFF
TRBD1	TRBV19	TRBJ1-2	CASSGRTGGNYGYTF
TRBD2	TRBV3-1/TRBV3-2	TRBJ2-5	CASSRLAGEETQYF
TRBD1	TRBV28	TRBJ2-7	CASSNPKTGTEQYF
TRBD1	TRBV5-6	TRBJ2-3	CASAWDRGLTDTQYF
TRBD2	TRBV6-2/TRBV6-3	TRBJ2-2	CASSSTKAGMDTGELFF
NA	TRBV7-9	TRBJ1-1	CASSSVVNTEAFF
TRBD1	TRBV27	TRBJ1-1	CASRLWDRLFF
NA	TRBV18	TRBJ1-4	CASSLALNEKLFF
TRBD2	TRBV29-1	TRBJ2-1	CSGDQGLGDNEQFF
TRBD1	TRBV12-3/TRBV12-4	TRBJ1-5	CASSPTGGPQHF
NA	TRBV11-1	TRBJ2-1	CASSLEVVAPYNEQFF
TRBD2	TRBV18	TRBJ2-2	CASSVAGSNTGELFF
NA	TRBV4-3	TRBJ1-1	CASSQDPAGVTEAFF
TRBD2	TRBV5-4	TRBJ2-1	CASSGGGAGAYNEQFF
TRBD2	TRBV29-1	TRBJ2-7	CSVESVAGSEQYF
NA	TRBV5-1	TRBJ2-3	CASSLAGDTQYF
TRBD2	TRBV11-3	TRBJ2-1	CASSLGASGRYNEQFF
TRBD1	TRBV28	TRBJ2-7	CASSPGGFSYEQYF
TRBD1	TRBV29-1	TRBJ2-7	CSANGQGLEQYF
NA	TRBV28	TRBJ1-4	CASSRSRPGRANEKLFF